This T cell receptor beta chain was recovered during a study of shared clonotypes between healthy human individuals. Deep-level assay runs were performed. Sequencing used immunoSEQ multiplex PCR; TCRdb keeps in-frame clones, though not all of them. The table lists 650,000 to 800,000 clones, 55% to 75% of them singletons. A word on this clone: Its antigen remains unidentified.

Study results and limitations: Of the naive CD4 clonotypes, 4% to 5% were shared across a handful of donors.

This CDR3 has 15 amino acids. Germline CDR1 and CDR2: WNHNN and SYGVQD (reference sequence). Trimming removed 8 bases at V and 0 bases at J, with 14 bases between. This chain links TRBV10-1 with TRBJ1-5; weak D call: TRBD1 (5 bases). Sequences were obtained from memory CD4+ T cells sorted from blood. Subset of the sample: CD45RA-negative fraction. This TCR derives from a woman in her twenties or thirties in good health. The CDR3 DNA is TGCGCCAGCGGGGACGTACCTCTTAGCAATCAGCCCCAGCATTTT. Translating it yields CASGDVPLSNQPQHF.